Each of the 3 T cell receptor beta chains below was sequenced from the same sample in a study of cytomegalovirus exposure and HLA in healthy donors. TCRdb's copy holds only in-frame clones and misses some; the assay was immunoSEQ multiplex PCR. This table holds a few hundred thousand clones, roughly 88% found once. The sequenced sample consisted of PBMCs. Every receptor here comes from a woman between 18 and 30 years old in good health and CMV-seronegative.

The chain links TRBV30 to TRBJ1-1; a weak D match, TRBD1 (5 bases). The CDR3 sequence is 14 residues long. Germline lookup yields CDR1 GTSNPN and CDR2 SVGIG (reference sequence). The V gene lost 0 bases and the J gene lost 4 bases, with 12 bases spanning the gap. The CDR3 loop reads CAWSVLGGFTEAFF. The CDR3 DNA reads as TGTGCCTGGAGTGTACTCGGGGGGTTCACTGAAGCTTTCTTT.

The genes are TRBV2 and TRBJ2-7; D remains unclear. Per the germline V gene, CDR1 is SNHLY and CDR2 is FYNNEI. The CDR3 has 12 residues. V gave up 0 bases and J gave up 6 bases, with 6 bases separating them. The CDR3 DNA reads as TGTGCCAGCAGTGAAGCGGCTAGCGAGCAGTACTTC. The encoded protein is CASSEAASEQYF.

This rearrangement joins TRBV2 to TRBJ2-5; TRBD1 matches at 9 bases. After removal of 4 bases from V and 0 bases from J, the junction contained 3 bases not matched to a gene. This CDR3 comprises 15 residues. Germline CDR1 is SNHLY and CDR2 is FYNNEI. The CDR3 sequence is CASSADRGDQETQYF. For the CDR3, the DNA is TGTGCCAGCAGTGCGGACAGGGGAGACCAAGAGACCCAGTACTTC.